Following are 2 T cell receptor beta chains from one sample sequenced in a study of blood T cell repertoires in COVID-19. TCRdb's copy holds only in-frame clones and misses some; the assay was immunoSEQ multiplex PCR. The sample holds roughly 88,000 clones, 85% to 95% seen once. Material for sequencing was peripheral blood. These receptors were taken from a woman in her forties or fifties in a cohort sampled during active COVID-19.

The V call is TRBV11-3, the J call TRBJ2-3, with 14 bases lining up with TRBD2. Germline V gives CDR1 SGHNT, CDR2 YENEEA. J gave up 2 bases and V 5 bases, and 3 bases lay outside the gene matches. The CDR3 totals 16 residues. The CDR3 region is CASSGLAGGNTDTQYF. The CDR3 DNA is TGTGCCAGCAGCGGACTAGCGGGAGGAAACACAGATACGCAGTATTTT. Based on the CDR3 plus reference TRBV11-3 and TRBJ2-3, the full variable domain is EAGVVQSPRYKIIEKKQPVAFWCNPISGHNTLYWYLQNLGQGPELLIRYENEEAVDDSQLPKDRFSAERLKGVDSTLKIQPAELGDSAVYLCASSGLAGGNTDTQYFGPGTRLTVL.

The chain employs TRBV3-1 (or the pseudogene TRBV3-2) and TRBJ2-1; 8 bases are shared with TRBD2. The V gene end was trimmed by 4 bases and the J gene end by 10 bases; junction bases not matched to a gene: 6. CDR3 length: 13 amino acids. Germline V CDR1 and CDR2: LGHDT, YNNKEL (reference sequence). CDR3 loop: CASSLTRTSEQFF. DNA of the CDR3: TGTGCCAGCAGCCTAACCCGGACTAGCGAGCAGTTCTTC.